This T cell receptor (beta chain) was sequenced in a study of Ad26.COV2.S vaccination and SARS-CoV-2 variants. Specified treatment: over 15 received Ad26.COV2.S at low or high dose, single or two shots; roughly five received placebo; per-sample allocation not given. Collection of samples fell on day 63 after the first vaccine or placebo injection. The table came from immunoSEQ multiplex PCR; TCRdb's copy has only in-frame clones and leaves some out. The data hold about 480,000 clones, with 70% to 90% observed a single time. Unmatched junction bases numbered 8, after V lost 0 bases and J lost 8 bases. Germline V lookup: CDR1 ENHRY, CDR2 SYGVKD. The CDR3 loop spans 15 amino acids.

The chain carries TRBV10-3 and TRBJ1-2; 8 bases match TRBD1. The receptor was derived from a person aged 18 to 65 who received the Ad26.COV2.S COVID-19 vaccine or a placebo. The sample here was peripheral blood, taken in a trial of Ad26.COV2.S vaccine versus placebo. The CDR3 coding sequence is TGTGCCATCAGTGAGTCGAGGCAGGGGGCGGAGGGCTACACCTTC. Translating it yields CAISESRQGAEGYTF.